The clone carrying this TCR beta chain was counted at least ten times. What it recognizes is unknown. This CDR3 contains 14 residues. From germline, CDR1 is SQVTM and CDR2 ANQGSEA. The V and J ends lost 7 bases and 0 bases, in that order; junction bases with no gene match: 6. Findings and caveats of the study: Greatest tumor Treg TCR overlap was with tumor naive CD4+ cells. In terms of TCR gene usage, tumor memory CD4+ T cells clustered together with blood and lymph node memory CD4+ cells, as well as with lymph node naive CD4+ cells.

TCRdb used MiXCR to reprocess the 5' RACE reads, holding one entry per CDR3 protein. The profile shows 45,000 to 55,000 distinct CDR3 sequences, approximately 24% of them singletons. The sequenced material came from tumor-infiltrating naive CD4+ T cells sorted from the breast tumor. The subset denotes: naive CD4+ T cells, CD4+CD45RA+CD25-. This receptor was identified in a female donor with breast cancer. This chain uses TRBV29-1 with TRBJ2-4; 7 bases match TRBD2. In DNA, the CDR3 is TGCAGCGCCGCTATAGCGGGAGCCAAAAACATTCAGTACTTC. It translates to CSAAIAGAKNIQYF.